This entry features one T cell receptor beta chain sequence. The target antigen is unknown. This clone may be a read error of a much larger clone one base away. This sample is drawn from a study of regulatory T cells in long-lasting Graves disease. The study's findings and limits: The study examined only peripheral blood, not thyroid tissue.

Time point specified: newly diagnosed GD, antithyroid drugs for less than 3 months. RNA extracted from PBMCs served as the sequencing template. In building TCR beta libraries, iRepertoire HTBI primers were used together with Arm-PCR of CDR3 regions. TCRdb reprocessed the multiplex PCR reads with MiXCR, giving one entry per CDR3 protein. In the table there are about 540,000 distinct CDR3 sequences, about 13% of which are singletons. The same data also went into a second study, on T cells in Graves' hyperthyroidism and ophthalmopathy. That report adds: Among the patients, aged 18 to 65, hyperthyroidism was newly diagnosed and had lasted under 2 months.

This sequence originates from a man aged 25 to 45 with Graves disease. The starting material was peripheral blood mononuclear cells (PBMCs), obtained at new diagnosis, from a patient treated with antithyroid drugs.

The chain's CDR3 is CASSLDGTAGELFF. The CDR3 DNA reads as TGTGCCAGCAGCTTAGACGGGACCGCCGGGGAGCTGTTTTTT. This sequence joins TRBV11-2 and TRBJ2-2, with D perhaps being TRBD1 or TRBD2 (5 bases each). V lost 0 bases and J 6 bases, leaving 8 bases between the germline ends. The CDR3 extends over 14 amino acids. The germline gives CDR1 SGHAT, CDR2 FQNNGV.